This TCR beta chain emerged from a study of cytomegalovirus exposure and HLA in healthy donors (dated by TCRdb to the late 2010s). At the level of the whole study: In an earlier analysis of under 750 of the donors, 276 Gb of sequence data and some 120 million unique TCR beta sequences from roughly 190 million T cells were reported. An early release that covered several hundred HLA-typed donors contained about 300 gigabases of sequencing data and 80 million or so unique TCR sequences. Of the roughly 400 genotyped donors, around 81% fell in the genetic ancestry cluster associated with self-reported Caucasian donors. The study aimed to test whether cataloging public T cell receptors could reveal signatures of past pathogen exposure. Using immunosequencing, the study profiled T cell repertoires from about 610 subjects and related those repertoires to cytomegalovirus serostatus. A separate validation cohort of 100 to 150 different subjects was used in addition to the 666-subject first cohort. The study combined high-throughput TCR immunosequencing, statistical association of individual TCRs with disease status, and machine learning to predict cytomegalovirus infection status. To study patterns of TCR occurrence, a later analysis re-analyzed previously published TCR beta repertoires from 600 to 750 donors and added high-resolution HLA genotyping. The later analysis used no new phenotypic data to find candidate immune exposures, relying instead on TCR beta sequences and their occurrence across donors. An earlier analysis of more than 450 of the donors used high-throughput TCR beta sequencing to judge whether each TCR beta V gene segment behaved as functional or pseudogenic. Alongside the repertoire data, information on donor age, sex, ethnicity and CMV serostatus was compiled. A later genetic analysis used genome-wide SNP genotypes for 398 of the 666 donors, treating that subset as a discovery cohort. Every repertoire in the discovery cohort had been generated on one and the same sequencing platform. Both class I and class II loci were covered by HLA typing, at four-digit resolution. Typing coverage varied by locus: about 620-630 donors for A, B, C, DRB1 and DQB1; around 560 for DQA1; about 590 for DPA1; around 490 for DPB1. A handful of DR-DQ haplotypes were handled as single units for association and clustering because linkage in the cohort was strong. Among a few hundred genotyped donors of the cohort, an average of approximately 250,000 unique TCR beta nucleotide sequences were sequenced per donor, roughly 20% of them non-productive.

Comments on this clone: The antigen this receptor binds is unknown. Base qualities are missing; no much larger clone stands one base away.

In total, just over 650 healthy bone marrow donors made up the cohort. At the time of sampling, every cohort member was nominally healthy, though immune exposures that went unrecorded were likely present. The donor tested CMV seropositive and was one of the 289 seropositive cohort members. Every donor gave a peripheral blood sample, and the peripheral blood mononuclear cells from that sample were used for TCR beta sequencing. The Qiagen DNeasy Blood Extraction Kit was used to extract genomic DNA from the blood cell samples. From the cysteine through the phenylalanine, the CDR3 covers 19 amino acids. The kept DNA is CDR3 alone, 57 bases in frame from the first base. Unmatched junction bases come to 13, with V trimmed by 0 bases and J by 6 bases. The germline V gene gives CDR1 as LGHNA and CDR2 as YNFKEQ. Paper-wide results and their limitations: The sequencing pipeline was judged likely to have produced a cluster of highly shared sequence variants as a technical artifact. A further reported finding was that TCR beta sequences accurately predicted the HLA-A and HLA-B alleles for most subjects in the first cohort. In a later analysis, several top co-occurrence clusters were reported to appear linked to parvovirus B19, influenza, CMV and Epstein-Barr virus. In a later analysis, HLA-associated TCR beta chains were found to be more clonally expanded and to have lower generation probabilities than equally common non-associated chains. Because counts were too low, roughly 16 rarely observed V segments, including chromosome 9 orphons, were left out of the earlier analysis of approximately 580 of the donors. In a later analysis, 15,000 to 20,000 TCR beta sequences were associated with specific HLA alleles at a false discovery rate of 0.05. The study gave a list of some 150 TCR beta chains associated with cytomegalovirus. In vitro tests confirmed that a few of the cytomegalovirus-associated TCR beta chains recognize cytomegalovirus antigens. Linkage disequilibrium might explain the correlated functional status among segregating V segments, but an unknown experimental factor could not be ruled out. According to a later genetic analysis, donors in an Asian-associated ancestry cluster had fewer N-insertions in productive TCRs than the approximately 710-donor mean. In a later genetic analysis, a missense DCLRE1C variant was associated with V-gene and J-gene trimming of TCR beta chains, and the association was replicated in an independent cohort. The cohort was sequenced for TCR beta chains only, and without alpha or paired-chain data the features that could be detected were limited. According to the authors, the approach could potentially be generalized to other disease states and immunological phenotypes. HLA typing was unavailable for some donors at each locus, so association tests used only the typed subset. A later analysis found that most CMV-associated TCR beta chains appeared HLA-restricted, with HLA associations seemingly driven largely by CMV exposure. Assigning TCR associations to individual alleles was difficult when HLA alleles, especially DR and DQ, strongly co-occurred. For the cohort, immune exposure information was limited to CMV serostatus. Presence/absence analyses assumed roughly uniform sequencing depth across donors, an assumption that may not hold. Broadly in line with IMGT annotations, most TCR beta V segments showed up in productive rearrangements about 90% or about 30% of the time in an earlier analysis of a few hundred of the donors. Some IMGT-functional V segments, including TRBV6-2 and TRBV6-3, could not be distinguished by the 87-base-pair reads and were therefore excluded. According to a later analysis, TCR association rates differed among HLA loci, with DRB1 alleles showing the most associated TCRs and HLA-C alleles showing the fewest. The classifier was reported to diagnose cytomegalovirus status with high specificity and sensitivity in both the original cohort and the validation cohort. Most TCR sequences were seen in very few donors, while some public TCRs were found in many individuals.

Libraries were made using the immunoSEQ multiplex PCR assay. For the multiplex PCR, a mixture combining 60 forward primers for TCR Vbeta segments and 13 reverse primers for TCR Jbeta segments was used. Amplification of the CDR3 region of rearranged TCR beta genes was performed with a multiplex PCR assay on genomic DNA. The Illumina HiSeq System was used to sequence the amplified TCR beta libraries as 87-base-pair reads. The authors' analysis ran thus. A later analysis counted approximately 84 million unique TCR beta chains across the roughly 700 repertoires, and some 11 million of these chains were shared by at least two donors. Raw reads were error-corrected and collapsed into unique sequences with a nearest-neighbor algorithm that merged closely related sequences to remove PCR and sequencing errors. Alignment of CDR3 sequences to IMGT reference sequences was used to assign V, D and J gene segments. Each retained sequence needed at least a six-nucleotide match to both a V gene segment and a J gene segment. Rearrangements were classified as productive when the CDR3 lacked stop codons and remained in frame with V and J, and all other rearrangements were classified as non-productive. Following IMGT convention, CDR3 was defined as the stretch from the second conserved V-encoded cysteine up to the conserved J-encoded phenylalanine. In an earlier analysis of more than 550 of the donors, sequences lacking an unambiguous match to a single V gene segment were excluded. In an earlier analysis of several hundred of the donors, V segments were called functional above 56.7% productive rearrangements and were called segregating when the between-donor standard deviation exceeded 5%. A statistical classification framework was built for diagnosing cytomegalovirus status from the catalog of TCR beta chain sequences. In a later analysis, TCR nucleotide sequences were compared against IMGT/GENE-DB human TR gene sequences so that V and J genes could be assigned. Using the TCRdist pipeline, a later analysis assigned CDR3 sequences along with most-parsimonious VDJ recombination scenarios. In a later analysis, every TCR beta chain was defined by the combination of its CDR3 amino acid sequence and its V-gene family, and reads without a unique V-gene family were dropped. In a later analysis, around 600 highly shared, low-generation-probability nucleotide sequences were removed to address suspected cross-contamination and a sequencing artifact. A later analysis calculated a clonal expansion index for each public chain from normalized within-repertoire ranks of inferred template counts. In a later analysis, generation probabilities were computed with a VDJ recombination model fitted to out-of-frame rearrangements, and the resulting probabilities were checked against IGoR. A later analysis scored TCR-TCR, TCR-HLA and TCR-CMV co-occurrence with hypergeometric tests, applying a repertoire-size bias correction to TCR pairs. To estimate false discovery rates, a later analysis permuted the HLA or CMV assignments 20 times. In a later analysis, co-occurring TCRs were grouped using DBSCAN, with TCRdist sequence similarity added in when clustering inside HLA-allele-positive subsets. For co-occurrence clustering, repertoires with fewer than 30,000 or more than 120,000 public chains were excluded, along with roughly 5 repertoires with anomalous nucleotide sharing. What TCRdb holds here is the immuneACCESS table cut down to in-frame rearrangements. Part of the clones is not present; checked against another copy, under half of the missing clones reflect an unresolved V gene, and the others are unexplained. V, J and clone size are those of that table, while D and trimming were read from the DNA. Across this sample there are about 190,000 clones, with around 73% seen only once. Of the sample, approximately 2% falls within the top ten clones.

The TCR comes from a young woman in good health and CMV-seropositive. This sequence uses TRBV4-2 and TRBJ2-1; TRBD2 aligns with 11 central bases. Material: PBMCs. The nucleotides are TGTGCCAGCAGCCAAGATTGGCTAGCGGGGGGCCTCAAAGTCAATGAGCAGTTCTTC. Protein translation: CASSQDWLAGGLKVNEQFF.